Each of the 6 T cell receptor beta chains below was sequenced from the same sample in a study of shared clonotypes between healthy human individuals. Assay: immunoSEQ multiplex PCR; the TCRdb copy retains only in-frame clones and omits some. This table has around 2.5 million clones, 80% to 95% appearing once. Sequences were obtained from naive CD4+ T cells from PBMCs. Subset: CD45RA+ positively selected. These receptors all stem from a man aged 18 to 29 in good health. Some clones in this sample may be carry-over from other donors' samples.

The V call is TRBV7-2, the J call TRBJ2-5; maybe TRBD1 (5 bases). This CDR3 has 13 residues. With 2 bases removed from V and 6 bases from J, the gap between germline ends came to 10 bases. In germline, CDR1 is SGHTA, CDR2 FQGNSA. The CDR3 spells CASSLRGEKTQYF. CDR3 nucleotides: TGTGCCAGCAGCTTAAGGGGCGAGAAGACCCAGTACTTC.

DNA of the CDR3: TGTGCCAGACCGGGAGGCACACTTAAAGAGACCCAGTACTTC. It codes for CARPGGTLKETQYF. This chain connects TRBV7-9 to TRBJ2-5, with 7 bases fitting TRBD2. Germline V CDR1 and CDR2: SEHNR, FQNEAQ (reference sequence). V was pared by 9 bases and J by 3 bases, with 10 bases of the junction left unmatched. The CDR3 has 14 residues. The full variable domain, in which reference TRBV7-9 and TRBJ2-5 provide the parts outside the CDR3, is DTGVSQNPRHKITKRGQNVTFRCDPISEHNRLYWYRQTLGQGPEFLTYFQNEAQLEKSRLLSDRFSAERPKGSFSTLEIQRTEQGDSAMYLCARPGGTLKETQYFGPGTRLLVL.

The chain links TRBV5-1 to TRBJ2-5; the match to TRBD1 covers 7 bases. CDR1 is SGHRS and CDR2 is YFSETQ in the germline V gene. This CDR3 has 15 residues. The V segment lost 0 bases and the J segment 2 bases; nucleotides outside the gene matches: 4. In DNA form, the CDR3 reads TGCGCCAGCAGCTTGGCCTTGGGACAGCAAGAGACCCAGTACTTC. Translating gives CASSLALGQQETQYF.

The rearrangement uses TRBV7-2 and TRBJ2-7; 11 bases are a match to TRBD2. There are 16 residues in the CDR3. Germline CDR1 and CDR2: SGHTA and FQGNSA. The trim removed 3 bases at V and 2 bases at J, leaving 6 bases unmatched. CDR3 sequence reads: CASSFPGLADPYEQYF. CDR3 in DNA: TGTGCCAGCAGCTTTCCGGGACTAGCGGACCCCTACGAGCAGTACTTC.

This clone was seen more than once but under ten times. This chain connects TRBV30 to TRBJ1-3, with no clear D. Between the trimmed V and J ends, which lost 0 bases and 8 bases, there was a span of 8 bases. The germline V gene encodes CDR1 GTSNPN and CDR2 SVGIG (reference sequence). CDR3 size: 12 residues. CDR3 residues: CAWSVAPYTIYF. The CDR3 region has the DNA TGTGCCTGGAGTGTAGCTCCATACACCATATATTTT.

The chain employs TRBV27 and TRBJ1-4; 12 nucleotides agree with TRBD1. Germline-derived CDR1 and CDR2 are MNHEY and SMNVEV (reference sequence). V lost 4 bases, J lost 8 bases, and 14 bases stayed unmatched. This CDR3 is built from 18 residues. In nucleotides, the CDR3 is TGTGCCAGCAGTTACCTAGTCCCGGGACAGGGGGCAAAGGAAAAACTGTTTTTT. Its translation: CASSYLVPGQGAKEKLFF. The entire variable domain, with the rest obtained from reference TRBV27 and TRBJ1-4, is as follows: EAQVTQNPRYLITVTGKKLTVTCSQNMNHEYMSWYRQDPGLGLRQIYYSMNVEVTDKGDVPEGYKVSRKEKRNFPLILESPSPNQTSLYFCASSYLVPGQGAKEKLFFGSGTQLSVL.